These 8 T cell receptor beta chains were all obtained from the same sample, sequenced in a study of T cells in Graves' hyperthyroidism and ophthalmopathy. Researchers amplified the TCR beta CDR3 regions from RNA transcripts. TCR CDR3 underwent first-round RT-PCR with the HTBI primer set. TCRdb used MiXCR to reprocess the multiplex PCR reads, holding one entry per CDR3 protein. The sample has roughly 710,000 distinct CDR3 sequences; approximately 36% are singletons. Sample: blood. The receptors were gathered from a woman aged 40 to 50 with Graves' hyperthyroidism.

The genes are TRBV28 and TRBJ1-1; D is perhaps TRBD1 (6 bases). CDR1 is MDHEN, CDR2 SYDVKM, per germline. The CDR3 covers 15 residues. Trimming shortened V by 5 bases and J by 3 bases, and 16 bases separated the two germline ends. As DNA, the CDR3 is TGTGCCAGCAGTCCCACGAGGGGGTGGTACACTGAAGCTTTCTTT. It codes for CASSPTRGWYTEAFF.

In this sample, this clonotype turned up once. This may be a read error, as it is one base from a much larger clone. This chain connects TRBV25-1 to TRBJ1-2; 7 bases line up with TRBD1. CDR3 size: 11 residues. CDR1 MGHDK and CDR2 SYGVNS come from the germline V gene. CDR3 loop: CASTTGEGCTF. The CDR3 coding sequence is TGTGCCAGCACCACAGGGGAGGGCTGCACCTTC.

This clonotype was found a few times. The rearrangement joins TRBV4-3 to TRBJ1-4, with D tentatively TRBD1 (6 bases). Trimming shortened V by 3 bases and J by 5 bases, and 13 bases separated the two germline ends. The CDR3 consists of 15 residues. Looked up from germline, CDR1 is LGHNA and CDR2 is YSLEER. CDR3 loop: CASSHPGTRNEKLFF. CDR3 DNA sequence: TGCGCCAGCAGCCACCCCGGGACAAGGAATGAAAAACTGTTTTTT.

At least ten counts were recorded for this clonotype. This sequence joins TRBV27 and TRBJ1-5, with D hard to call. In germline, CDR1 is MNHEY, CDR2 SMNVEV (reference sequence). Trimming cost V 5 bases and J 5 bases, with 13 bases left between them. This CDR3 contains 14 residues. This CDR3 reads CASSRASGDQPQHF. The CDR3 DNA reads TGTGCCAGCAGTCGGGCGAGCGGTGATCAGCCCCAGCATTTT.

The chain has TRBV10-3 and TRBJ2-2; D not resolved. This CDR3 has 11 amino acids. Germline V gene lookup returns CDR1 ENHRY and CDR2 SYGVKD. Deletions cut 5 bases from V and 7 bases from J, with 5 bases between. CDR3 protein: CAISSSGELFF. The CDR3 DNA follows: TGTGCCATCAGTTCCAGCGGGGAGCTGTTTTTT.

In its sample, this clonotype was seen many times. The rearrangement uses TRBV12-3 or TRBV12-4 and TRBJ1-2; the D gene is possibly TRBD1 (5 bases). V lost 5 bases and J lost 7, with 17 bases in between. The CDR3 sequence is 14 residues long. The CDR3 coding sequence is TGTGCCAGCAGTCTCCGAGACAGCCGTCGTGGCTACACCTTC. This gives the protein CASSLRDSRRGYTF.

Turning to this clonotype: A much more abundant neighbour one base away suggests this may be a read error. The chain joins TRBV14 to TRBJ1-4, with a weak D call TRBD1 (5 bases). From germline, CDR1 is SGHDN and CDR2 FVKESK. V was clipped by 4 bases and J by 8 bases, with 20 bases between them. This CDR3 contains 16 residues. Here the CDR3 reads CASSPSSGGGEEKLFF. In DNA, the CDR3 is TGTGCCAGCAGCCCCTCATCTGGGGGTGGCGAAGAAAAACTGTTTTTT. Full variable domain (rest looked up from reference TRBV14 and TRBJ1-4): EAGVTQFPSHSVIEKGQTVTLRCDPISGHDNLYWYRRVMGKEIKFLLHFVKESKQDESGMPNNRFLAERTGGTYSTLKVQPAELEDSGVYFCASSPSSGGGEEKLFFGSGTQLSVL.

This rearrangement joins TRBV9 to TRBJ1-2; maybe TRBD1 (6 bases). Germline CDR1 SGDLS, CDR2 YYNGEE. CDR3 length: 11 amino acids. The V gene lost 7 bases and the J gene lost 8 bases, with 12 bases spanning the gap. CDR3 region: CASQGNRGYTF. The CDR3 DNA is TGTGCCAGCCAGGGGAATAGGGGCTACACCTTC.